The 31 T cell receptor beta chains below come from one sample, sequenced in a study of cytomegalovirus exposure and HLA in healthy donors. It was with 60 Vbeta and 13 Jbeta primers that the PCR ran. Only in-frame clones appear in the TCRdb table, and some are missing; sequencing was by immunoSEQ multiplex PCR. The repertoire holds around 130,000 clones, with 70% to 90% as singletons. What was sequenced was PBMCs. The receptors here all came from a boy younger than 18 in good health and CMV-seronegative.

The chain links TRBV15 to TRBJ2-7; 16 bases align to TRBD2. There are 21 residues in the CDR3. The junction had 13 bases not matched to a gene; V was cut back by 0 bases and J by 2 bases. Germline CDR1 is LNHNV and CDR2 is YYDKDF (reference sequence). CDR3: CATSRDYGGLAGGLVTYEQYF. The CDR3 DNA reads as TGTGCCACCAGCAGAGATTACGGGGGACTAGCGGGGGGGCTAGTAACCTACGAGCAGTACTTC.

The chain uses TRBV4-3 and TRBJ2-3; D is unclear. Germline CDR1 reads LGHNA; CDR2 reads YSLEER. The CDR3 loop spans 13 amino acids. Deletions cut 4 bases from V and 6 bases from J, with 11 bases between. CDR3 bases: TGCGCCAGCAGCCGGCTCTCTTCCGATACGCAGTATTTT. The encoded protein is CASSRLSSDTQYF.

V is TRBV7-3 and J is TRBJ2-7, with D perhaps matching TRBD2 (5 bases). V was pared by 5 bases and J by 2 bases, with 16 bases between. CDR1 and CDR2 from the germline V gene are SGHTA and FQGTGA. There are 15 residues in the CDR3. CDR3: CASSEGAGTAYEQYF. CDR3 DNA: TGTGCCAGCAGCGAAGGTGCGGGTACTGCCTACGAGCAGTACTTC.

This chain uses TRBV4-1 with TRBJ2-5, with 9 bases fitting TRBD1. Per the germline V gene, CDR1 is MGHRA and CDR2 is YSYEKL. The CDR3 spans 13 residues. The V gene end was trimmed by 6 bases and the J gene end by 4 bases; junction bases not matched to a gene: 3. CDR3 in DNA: TGCGCCAGCAGAGGGACAGGGACAGAGACCCAGTACTTC. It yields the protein CASRGTGTETQYF.

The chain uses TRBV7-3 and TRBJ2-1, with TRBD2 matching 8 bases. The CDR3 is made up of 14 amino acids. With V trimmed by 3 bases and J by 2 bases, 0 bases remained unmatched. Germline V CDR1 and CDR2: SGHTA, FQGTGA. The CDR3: CASSLGLAYNEQFF. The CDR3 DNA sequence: TGTGCCAGCAGCTTGGGACTAGCCTACAATGAGCAGTTCTTC.

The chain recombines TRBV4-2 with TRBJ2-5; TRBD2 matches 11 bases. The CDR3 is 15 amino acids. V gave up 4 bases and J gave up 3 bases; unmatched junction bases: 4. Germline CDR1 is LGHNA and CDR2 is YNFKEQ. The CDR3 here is CASSRTSGQKETQYF. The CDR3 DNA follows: TGTGCCAGCAGCCGGACTAGCGGGCAGAAAGAGACCCAGTACTTC.

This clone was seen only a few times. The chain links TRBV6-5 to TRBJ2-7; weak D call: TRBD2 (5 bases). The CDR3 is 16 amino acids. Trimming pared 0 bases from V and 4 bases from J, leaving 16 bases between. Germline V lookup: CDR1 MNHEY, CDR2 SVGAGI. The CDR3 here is CASSYSFSSFGYEQYF. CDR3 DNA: TGTGCCAGCAGTTACTCATTTTCTAGCTTTGGGTACGAGCAGTACTTC.

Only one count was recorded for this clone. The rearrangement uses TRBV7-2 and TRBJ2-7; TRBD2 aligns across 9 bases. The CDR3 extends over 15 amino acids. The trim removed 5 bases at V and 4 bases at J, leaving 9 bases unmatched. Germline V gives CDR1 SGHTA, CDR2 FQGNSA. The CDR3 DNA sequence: TGTGCCAGCAGCGCCATAGCGGGAGTTTATTACGAGCAGTACTTC. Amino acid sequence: CASSAIAGVYYEQYF.

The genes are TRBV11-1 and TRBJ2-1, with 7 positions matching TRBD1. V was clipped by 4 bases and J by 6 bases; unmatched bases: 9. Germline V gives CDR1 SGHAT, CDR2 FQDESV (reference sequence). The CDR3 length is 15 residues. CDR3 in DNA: TGTGCCAGCAGCTCACAGGGGTCGTATGCCAATGAGCAGTTCTTC. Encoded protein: CASSSQGSYANEQFF.

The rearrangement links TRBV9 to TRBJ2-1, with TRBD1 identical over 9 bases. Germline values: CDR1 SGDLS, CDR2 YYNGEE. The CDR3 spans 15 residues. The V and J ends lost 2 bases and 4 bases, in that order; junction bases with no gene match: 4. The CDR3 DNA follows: TGTGCCAGCAGCGTCGGGACAGGGAATTACAATGAGCAGTTCTTC. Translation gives CASSVGTGNYNEQFF.

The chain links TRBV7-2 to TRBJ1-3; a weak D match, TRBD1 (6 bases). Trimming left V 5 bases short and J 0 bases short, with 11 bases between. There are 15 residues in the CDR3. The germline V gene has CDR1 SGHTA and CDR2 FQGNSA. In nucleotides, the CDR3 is TGTGCCAGCAGCACCGGGACACACTCTGGAAACACCATATATTTT. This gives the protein CASSTGTHSGNTIYF.

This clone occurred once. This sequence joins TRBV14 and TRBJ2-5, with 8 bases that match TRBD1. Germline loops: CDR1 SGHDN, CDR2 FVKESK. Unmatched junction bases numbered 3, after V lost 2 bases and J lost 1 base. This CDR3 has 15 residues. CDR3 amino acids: CASSQLTGAQETQYF. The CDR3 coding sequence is TGTGCCAGCAGCCAACTGACAGGGGCCCAAGAGACCCAGTACTTC.

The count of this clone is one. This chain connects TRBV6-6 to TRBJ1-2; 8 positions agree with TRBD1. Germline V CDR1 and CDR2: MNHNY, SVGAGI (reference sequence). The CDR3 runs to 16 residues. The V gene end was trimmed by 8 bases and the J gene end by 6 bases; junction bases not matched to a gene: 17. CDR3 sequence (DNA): TGTGCCAGCCGCACATCCAATCTAGACAGGGGCGATGGCTACACCTTC. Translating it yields CASRTSNLDRGDGYTF.

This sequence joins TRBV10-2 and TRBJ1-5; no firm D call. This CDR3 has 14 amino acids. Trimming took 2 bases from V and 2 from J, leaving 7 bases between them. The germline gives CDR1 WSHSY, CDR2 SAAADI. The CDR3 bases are TGCGCCAGCAGTGAGGACTGGCGCAATCAGCCCCAGCATTTT. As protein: CASSEDWRNQPQHF.

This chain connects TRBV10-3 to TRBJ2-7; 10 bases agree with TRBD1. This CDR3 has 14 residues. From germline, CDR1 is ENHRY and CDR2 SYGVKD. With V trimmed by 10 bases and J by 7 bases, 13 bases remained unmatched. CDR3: CATRGDRGPGEQYF. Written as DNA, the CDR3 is TGTGCCACCAGGGGGGACAGGGGACCGGGGGAGCAGTACTTC.

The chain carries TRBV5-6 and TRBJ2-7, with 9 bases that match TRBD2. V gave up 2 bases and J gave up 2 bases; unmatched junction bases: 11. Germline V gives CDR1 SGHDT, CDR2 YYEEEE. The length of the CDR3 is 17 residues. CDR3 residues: CASSFFLAGKGTYEQYF. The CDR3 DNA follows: TGTGCCAGCAGCTTCTTCCTAGCGGGAAAGGGGACCTACGAGCAGTACTTC.

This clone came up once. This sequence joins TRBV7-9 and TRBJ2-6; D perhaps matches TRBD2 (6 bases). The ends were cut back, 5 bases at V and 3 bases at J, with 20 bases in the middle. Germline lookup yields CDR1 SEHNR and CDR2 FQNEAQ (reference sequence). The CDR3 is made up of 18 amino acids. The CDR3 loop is CASSGRGRALGGANVLTF. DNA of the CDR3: TGTGCCAGCAGCGGGCGGGGCAGGGCCCTGGGTGGGGCCAACGTCCTGACTTTC. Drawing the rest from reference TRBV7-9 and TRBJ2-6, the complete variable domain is DTGVSQNPRHKITKRGQNVTFRCDPISEHNRLYWYRQTLGQGPEFLTYFQNEAQLEKSRLLSDRFSAERPKGSFSTLEIQRTEQGDSAMYLCASSGRGRALGGANVLTFGAGSRLTVL.

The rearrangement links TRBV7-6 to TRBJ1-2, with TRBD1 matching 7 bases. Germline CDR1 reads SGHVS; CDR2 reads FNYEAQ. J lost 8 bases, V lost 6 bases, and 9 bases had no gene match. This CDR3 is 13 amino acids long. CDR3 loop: CASSMLGGDGYTF. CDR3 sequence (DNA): TGTGCCAGCAGTATGCTAGGGGGCGACGGCTACACCTTC.

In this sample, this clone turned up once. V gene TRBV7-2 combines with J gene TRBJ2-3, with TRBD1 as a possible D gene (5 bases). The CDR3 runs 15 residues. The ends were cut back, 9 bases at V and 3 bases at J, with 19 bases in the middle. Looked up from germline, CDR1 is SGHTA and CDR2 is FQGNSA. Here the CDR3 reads CASTPLGQPTDTQYF. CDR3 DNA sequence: TGTGCCAGTACTCCACTGGGGCAGCCTACAGATACGCAGTATTTT. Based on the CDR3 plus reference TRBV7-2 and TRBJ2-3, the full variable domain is GAGVSQSPSNKVTEKGKDVELRCDPISGHTALYWYRQSLGQGLEFLIYFQGNSAPDKSGLPSDRFSAERTGGSVSTLTIQRTQQEDSAVYLCASTPLGQPTDTQYFGPGTRLTVL.

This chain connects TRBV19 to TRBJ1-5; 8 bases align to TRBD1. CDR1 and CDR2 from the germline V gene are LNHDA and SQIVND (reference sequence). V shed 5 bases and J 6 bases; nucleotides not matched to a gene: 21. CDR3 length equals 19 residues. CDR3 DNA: TGTGCCAGTAGTCCACTAAGCTCCGGGACAGGTCTGAGGTTTCAGCCCCAGCATTTT. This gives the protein CASSPLSSGTGLRFQPQHF.

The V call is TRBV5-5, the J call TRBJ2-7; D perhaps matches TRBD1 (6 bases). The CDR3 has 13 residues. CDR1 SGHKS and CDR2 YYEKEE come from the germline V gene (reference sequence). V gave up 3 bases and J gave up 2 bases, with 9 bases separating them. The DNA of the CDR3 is TGTGCCAGCAGCTCACAGGGCCCCTACGAGCAGTACTTC. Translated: CASSSQGPYEQYF.

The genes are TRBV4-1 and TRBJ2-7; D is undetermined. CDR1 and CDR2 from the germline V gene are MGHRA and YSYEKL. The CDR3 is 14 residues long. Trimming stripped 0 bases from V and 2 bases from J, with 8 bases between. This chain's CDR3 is CASSQDAAAYEQYF. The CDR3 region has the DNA TGCGCCAGCAGCCAAGATGCGGCCGCCTACGAGCAGTACTTC.

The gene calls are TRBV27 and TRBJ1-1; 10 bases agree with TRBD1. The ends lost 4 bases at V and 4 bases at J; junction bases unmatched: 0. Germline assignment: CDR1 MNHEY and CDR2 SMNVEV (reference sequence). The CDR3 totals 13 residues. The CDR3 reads CASSWTGGTEAFF. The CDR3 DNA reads TGTGCCAGCAGTTGGACAGGGGGCACTGAAGCTTTCTTT.

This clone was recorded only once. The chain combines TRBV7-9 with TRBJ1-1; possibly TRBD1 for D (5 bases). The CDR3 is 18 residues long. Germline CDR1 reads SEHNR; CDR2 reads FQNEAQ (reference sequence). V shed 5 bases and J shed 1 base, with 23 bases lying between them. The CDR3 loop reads CASSRTWGRDWSNTEAFF. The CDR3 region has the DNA TGTGCCAGCAGCCGAACTTGGGGCAGGGACTGGTCGAACACTGAAGCTTTCTTT. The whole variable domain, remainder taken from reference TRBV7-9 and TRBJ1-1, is DTGVSQNPRHKITKRGQNVTFRCDPISEHNRLYWYRQTLGQGPEFLTYFQNEAQLEKSRLLSDRFSAERPKGSFSTLEIQRTEQGDSAMYLCASSRTWGRDWSNTEAFFGQGTRLTVV.

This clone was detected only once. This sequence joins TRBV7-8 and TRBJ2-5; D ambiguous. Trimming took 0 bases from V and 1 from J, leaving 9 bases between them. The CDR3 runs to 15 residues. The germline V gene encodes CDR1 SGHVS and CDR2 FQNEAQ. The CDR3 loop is CASSLAGSGQETQYF. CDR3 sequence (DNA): TGTGCCAGCAGCTTAGCCGGCTCGGGCCAAGAGACCCAGTACTTC. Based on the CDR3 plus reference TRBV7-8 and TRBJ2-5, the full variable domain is GAGVSQSPRYKVAKRGQDVALRCDPISGHVSLFWYQQALGQGPEFLTYFQNEAQLDKSGLPSDRFFAERPEGSVSTLKIQRTQQEDSAVYLCASSLAGSGQETQYFGPGTRLLVL.

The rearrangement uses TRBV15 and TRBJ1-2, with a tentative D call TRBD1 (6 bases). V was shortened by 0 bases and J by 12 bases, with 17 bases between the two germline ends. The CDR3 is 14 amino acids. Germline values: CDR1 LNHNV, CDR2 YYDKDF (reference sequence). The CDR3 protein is CATSRDLRQDTNTF. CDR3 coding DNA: TGTGCCACCAGCAGAGATCTGAGACAGGATACAAACACCTTC.

This CDR3 is CASSLGQYNEQFF. CDR3 nucleotide sequence: TGCGCCAGCAGCTTGGGACAGTACAATGAGCAGTTCTTC. V usage is TRBV5-1 and J usage is TRBJ2-1, with D perhaps matching TRBD1 (5 bases). The germline V gene has CDR1 SGHRS and CDR2 YFSETQ. This CDR3 is built from 13 residues. V was clipped by 0 bases and J by 4 bases, with 5 bases between them.

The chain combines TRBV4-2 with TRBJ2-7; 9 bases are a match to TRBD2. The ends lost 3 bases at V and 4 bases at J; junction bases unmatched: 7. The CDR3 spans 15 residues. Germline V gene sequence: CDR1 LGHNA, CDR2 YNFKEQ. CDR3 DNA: TGTGCCAGCAGCCAGGGACTAGCAAGCAGTTACGAGCAGTACTTC. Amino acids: CASSQGLASSYEQYF.

The CDR3 region is CATQGGRDNQPQHF. The CDR3 bases are TGTGCCACCCAGGGTGGAAGGGACAATCAGCCCCAGCATTTT. The chain employs TRBV15 and TRBJ1-5; D possibly corresponds to TRBD1 (5 bases). Germline V gene data show CDR1 as LNHNV and CDR2 as YYDKDF (reference sequence). The CDR3 is 14 residues long. Trimming took 8 bases from V and 3 from J, leaving 14 bases between them.

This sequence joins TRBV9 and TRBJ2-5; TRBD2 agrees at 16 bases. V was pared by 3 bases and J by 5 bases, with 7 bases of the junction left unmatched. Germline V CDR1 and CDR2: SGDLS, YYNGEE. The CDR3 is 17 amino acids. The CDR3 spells CASSAGTSGGGKETQYF. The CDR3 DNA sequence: TGTGCCAGCAGCGCTGGGACTAGCGGGGGGGGAAAGGAGACCCAGTACTTC.

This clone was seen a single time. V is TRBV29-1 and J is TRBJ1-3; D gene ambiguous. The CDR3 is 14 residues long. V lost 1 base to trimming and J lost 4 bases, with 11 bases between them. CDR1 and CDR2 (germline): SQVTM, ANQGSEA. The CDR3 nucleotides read TGCAGCGTTGAAGTTTTAGGAGACGGAAACACCATATATTTT. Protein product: CSVEVLGDGNTIYF. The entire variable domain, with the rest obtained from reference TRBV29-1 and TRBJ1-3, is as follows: SAVISQKPSRDICQRGTSLTIQCQVDSQVTMMFWYRQQPGQSLTLIATANQGSEATYESGFVIDKFPISRPNLTFSTLTVSNMSPEDSSIYLCSVEVLGDGNTIYFGEGSWLTVV.